A single T cell receptor beta chain is shown here with its context. The antigen remains unidentified. The sample originates from a study of shared clonotypes between healthy human individuals. Across the whole study: Per-donor plates numbered three CD4 naive, three CD4 memory, two CD8 naive and one CD8 memory.

Only CD45RO-negative cells positively selected for CCR7 counted as naive CD8 cells, so terminally differentiated effector memory CD45RA+ cells were excluded. The trim removed 4 bases at V and 2 bases at J, leaving 9 bases unmatched. Germline V gene data show CDR1 as SEHNR and CDR2 as FQNEAQ (reference sequence). The CDR3 is 16 residues long. TCRdb's copy holds only in-frame clones and misses some; the assay was immunoSEQ multiplex PCR. The table shows about 2.2 million clones, with around 93% occurring only once. Study results and limitations: As a rule, naive subsets had a larger estimated richness than memory subsets. When naive CD4 clonotypes were compared across a few donors, about 4.8% were shared.

This chain joins TRBV7-9 and TRBJ2-3; 7 nucleotides align to TRBD1. This sequence was found in a man aged 18 to 30 in good health. Some clones in this sample may be carry-over from other donors' samples. The sample was naive CD8+ T cells from PBMCs. The CDR3 loop reads CASSSPSQGVTDTQYF. The CDR3 DNA is TGTGCCAGCAGCTCCCCTAGCCAGGGGGTCACAGATACGCAGTATTTT.